This is a list of T cell receptor beta chains from one sample in a study of blood T cells in healthy people across ages. TCRdb re-analysed the 5' RACE reads in MiXCR, keeping a single row per CDR3 protein. The sample has fewer than 1 million distinct CDR3 sequences, around 43% seen once; the top ten hold roughly a fifth. The sample consisted of blood. The origin of the receptors is a man in his sixties in good health. Each CDR3 is given with its conserved first and last residue. Fields, in order: CDR3 DNA, CDR3 protein, J gene, CDR3 length, D gene, clone size, V gene. A D gene is named only where the DNA matches it firmly. Clone size is stated in some rows and not others, as once, few, many or a class when expanded.

CDR3 DNA: TGCGCCAGCAGCCAAGGAGGGAGGCAGGATGAAAAACTGTTTTTT; CDR3 protein: CASSQGGRQDEKLFF; J gene: TRBJ1-4; CDR3 length: 15; D gene: .; clone size: .; V gene: TRBV4-1
CDR3 DNA: TGTGCCAGCAGTGAAGGGGGTGGGGCTGTTTACGAGCAGTACTTC; CDR3 protein: CASSEGGGAVYEQYF; J gene: TRBJ2-7; CDR3 length: 15; D gene: .; clone size: .; V gene: TRBV6-1
CDR3 DNA: TGTGCCAGCAGTGAGCGACAGACCCAAGAGACCCAGTACTTC; CDR3 protein: CASSERQTQETQYF; J gene: TRBJ2-5; CDR3 length: 14; D gene: .; clone size: once; V gene: TRBV27
CDR3 DNA: TGTGCCAGCAGCCCCAGGACAGACTACGAGCAGTACTTC; CDR3 protein: CASSPRTDYEQYF; J gene: TRBJ2-7; CDR3 length: 13; D gene: .; clone size: many; V gene: TRBV7-2
CDR3 DNA: TGTGCCAGCAGCCCGACAGAGTCGAGCAATCAGCCCCAGCATTTT; CDR3 protein: CASSPTESSNQPQHF; J gene: TRBJ1-5; CDR3 length: 15; D gene: .; clone size: once; V gene: TRBV7-6
CDR3 DNA: TGTGCCAGCATCAGGGGGCTGGGGGAGACCCAGTACTTC; CDR3 protein: CASIRGLGETQYF; J gene: TRBJ2-5; CDR3 length: 13; D gene: TRBD1; clone size: .; V gene: TRBV2
CDR3 DNA: TGTGCCAGCAGCCCCCGAGAGGGGTGGGATACGCAGTATTTT; CDR3 protein: CASSPREGWDTQYF; J gene: TRBJ2-3; CDR3 length: 14; D gene: .; clone size: few; V gene: TRBV9
CDR3 DNA: TGTGCCAGCAGCCAAGACGGAATCGGGGGGAGCTCCTACAATGAGCAGTTCTTC; CDR3 protein: CASSQDGIGGSSYNEQFF; J gene: TRBJ2-1; CDR3 length: 18; D gene: TRBD2; clone size: .; V gene: TRBV14
CDR3 DNA: TGCAGTGCTAGTGGACGGAACTCCTACGAGCAGTACTTC; CDR3 protein: CSASGRNSYEQYF; J gene: TRBJ2-7; CDR3 length: 13; D gene: .; clone size: .; V gene: TRBV20-1
CDR3 DNA: TGTGCCAGCAGTTACATTCCGGCAGGGGGACCAGATACGCAGTATTTT; CDR3 protein: CASSYIPAGGPDTQYF; J gene: TRBJ2-3; CDR3 length: 16; D gene: TRBD1; clone size: .; V gene: TRBV6-5
CDR3 DNA: TGTGCCGGCAGCCGTGAGGGACAGGGGACGCAGACCCAGTACTTC; CDR3 protein: CAGSREGQGTQTQYF; J gene: TRBJ2-5; CDR3 length: 15; D gene: TRBD1; clone size: .; V gene: TRBV7-2
CDR3 DNA: TGTGCCAGCAGTTATGGACGGTTTAGCAATCAGCCCCAGCATTTT; CDR3 protein: CASSYGRFSNQPQHF; J gene: TRBJ1-5; CDR3 length: 15; D gene: .; clone size: .; V gene: TRBV6-2/TRBV6-3
CDR3 DNA: TGCAGTGCTAGTCATAGCGGGGGGACAAACACCGGGGAGCTGTTTTTT; CDR3 protein: CSASHSGGTNTGELFF; J gene: TRBJ2-2; CDR3 length: 16; D gene: TRBD2; clone size: .; V gene: TRBV20-1
CDR3 DNA: TGTGCCAGCACCCACCCGGGACAAGAGACCCAGTACTTC; CDR3 protein: CASTHPGQETQYF; J gene: TRBJ2-5; CDR3 length: 13; D gene: .; clone size: .; V gene: TRBV6-5
CDR3 DNA: TGCAGTGCTAGGTCCGCCCCCGGGACAGGGAATGCGGCGCCCGAGATACTTTCACCCCTCCACTTT; CDR3 protein: CSARSAPGTGNAAPEILSPLHF; J gene: TRBJ1-6; CDR3 length: 22; D gene: TRBD1; clone size: .; V gene: TRBV20-1
CDR3 DNA: TGTGCCAGCAGTTACCCGGGACAGGGGGCCTCCTACGAGCAGTACTTC; CDR3 protein: CASSYPGQGASYEQYF; J gene: TRBJ2-7; CDR3 length: 16; D gene: TRBD1; clone size: .; V gene: TRBV6-2/TRBV6-3
CDR3 DNA: TGTGCCAGCAGCGGCACGTACTATGGCTACACCTTC; CDR3 protein: CASSGTYYGYTF; J gene: TRBJ1-2; CDR3 length: 12; D gene: .; clone size: .; V gene: TRBV28
CDR3 DNA: TGCAGTGCTAGAGGTCTGGTGTTTGGAGAGACCCAGTACTTC; CDR3 protein: CSARGLVFGETQYF; J gene: TRBJ2-5; CDR3 length: 14; D gene: .; clone size: .; V gene: TRBV20-1
CDR3 DNA: TGTGCCAGCAGTTGGGATTTGAGTGCAACTAATGAAAAACTGTTTTTT; CDR3 protein: CASSWDLSATNEKLFF; J gene: TRBJ1-4; CDR3 length: 16; D gene: .; clone size: few; V gene: TRBV28
CDR3 DNA: TGTGCCAGCAGCCAGCCGGGACAGGGTCAAGAGACCCAGTACTTC; CDR3 protein: CASSQPGQGQETQYF; J gene: TRBJ2-5; CDR3 length: 15; D gene: TRBD1; clone size: .; V gene: TRBV7-6
CDR3 DNA: TGTGCCAGCAGCTTAGGGGACTCCTACGAGCAGTTCTTC; CDR3 protein: CASSLGDSYEQFF; J gene: TRBJ2-1; CDR3 length: 13; D gene: .; clone size: .; V gene: TRBV7-2
CDR3 DNA: TGTGCCAGCAGAGGAGATGGGGAATTTTACGAGCAGTACTTC; CDR3 protein: CASRGDGEFYEQYF; J gene: TRBJ2-7; CDR3 length: 14; D gene: .; clone size: .; V gene: TRBV2
CDR3 DNA: TGTGCCAGCAGCGGAAGGGCCGGGATAGTTACTGAAGCTTTCTTT; CDR3 protein: CASSGRAGIVTEAFF; J gene: TRBJ1-1; CDR3 length: 15; D gene: .; clone size: .; V gene: TRBV11-2
CDR3 DNA: TGTGCCAGCAACCTAGCGGGGGCTTACAAGGAGCAGTTCTTC; CDR3 protein: CASNLAGAYKEQFF; J gene: TRBJ2-1; CDR3 length: 14; D gene: TRBD2; clone size: .; V gene: TRBV6-2/TRBV6-3
CDR3 DNA: TGCGCCAGCATCTTGGATTTGGACATTCAGTACTTC; CDR3 protein: CASILDLDIQYF; J gene: TRBJ2-4; CDR3 length: 12; D gene: .; clone size: once; V gene: TRBV5-1
CDR3 DNA: TGCAGCGTGCGACAGGGTGATTACAATGAGCAGTTCTTC; CDR3 protein: CSVRQGDYNEQFF; J gene: TRBJ2-1; CDR3 length: 13; D gene: TRBD1; clone size: few; V gene: TRBV29-1